The clone carrying this T cell receptor beta chain was counted between two and nine times. Germline V CDR1 and CDR2: MGHRA, YSYEKL. The CDR3 consists of 16 residues. V dropped 0 bases and J dropped 2; count of bases not matched to a gene: 6. This entry belongs to a study of cytomegalovirus exposure and HLA in healthy donors. Whole-study context: HLA-typed donors contributed 80 million to 85 million unique TCRs, which were held in an early data release.

The PCR made use of 60 Vbeta and 13 Jbeta primers. Only in-frame clones appear in the TCRdb table, and some are missing; sequencing was by immunoSEQ multiplex PCR. The sample records about 190,000 clones, approximately 80% being singletons. This chain links TRBV4-1 with TRBJ2-7; TRBD1 matches 8 bases. Material: PBMCs. The TCR originated in a woman in her 30s in good health and CMV-seropositive. The CDR3 DNA follows: TGCGCCAGCAGCCAAGATCTTGGCAGGGGGCCCTACGAGCAGTACTTC. Its translation is CASSQDLGRGPYEQYF.